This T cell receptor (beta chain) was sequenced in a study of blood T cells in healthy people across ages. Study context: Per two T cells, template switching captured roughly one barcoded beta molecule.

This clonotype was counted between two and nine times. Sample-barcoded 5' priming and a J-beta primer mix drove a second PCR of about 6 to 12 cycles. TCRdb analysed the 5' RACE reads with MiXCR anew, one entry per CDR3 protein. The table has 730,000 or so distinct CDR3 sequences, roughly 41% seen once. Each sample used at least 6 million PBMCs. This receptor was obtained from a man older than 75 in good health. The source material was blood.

CDR3 amino acids: CSVGGGSADTQYF. CDR3 nucleotide sequence: TGCAGCGTTGGGGGGGGAAGCGCAGATACGCAGTATTTT. The chain recombines TRBV29-1 with TRBJ2-3; TRBD2 matches 7 bases. Trimming removed 4 bases from V and 4 bases from J; junction bases left unmatched: 5. The CDR3 is 13 amino acids. CDR1 is SQVTM, CDR2 ANQGSEA, per germline.